This T cell receptor (beta chain) was captured by sequencing in a study of spatial heterogeneity in lung cancer. Study-level background: Each time, sequencing found more beta-chain sequences than alpha-chain sequences.

The germline V gene encodes CDR1 SNHLY and CDR2 FYNNEI. V shed 8 bases, J shed 3 bases, and the junction held 7 bases outside the gene matches. CDR3 size: 13 residues. Stated time point: sample taken at primary tumor resection. Frozen PBMC, nontumor lung or tumor provided whole RNA, which was sequenced unsorted. Each CDR3 protein is one row after TCRdb ran MiXCR on the 5' RACE reads. The sample lists 150 to 200 distinct CDR3 sequences, around 27% occurring once. This clonotype is labeled as medium-sized. The sequence derives from a male donor with early-stage non-small cell lung cancer. The material sequenced was normal lung tissue next to the tumor, taken at surgery. This sequence joins TRBV2 and TRBJ2-7, with TRBD1 matching 7 bases. This CDR3 reads CASGGTVLYEQYF. In nucleotides, the CDR3 is TGTGCCAGCGGTGGGACAGTCCTCTACGAGCAGTACTTC. The complete variable domain, with remaining parts taken from reference TRBV2 and TRBJ2-7, reads EPEVTQTPSHQVTQMGQEVILRCVPISNHLYFYWYRQILGQKVEFLVSFYNNEISEKSEIFDDQFSVERPDGSNFTLKIRSTKLEDSAMYFCASGGTVLYEQYFGPGTRLTVT.